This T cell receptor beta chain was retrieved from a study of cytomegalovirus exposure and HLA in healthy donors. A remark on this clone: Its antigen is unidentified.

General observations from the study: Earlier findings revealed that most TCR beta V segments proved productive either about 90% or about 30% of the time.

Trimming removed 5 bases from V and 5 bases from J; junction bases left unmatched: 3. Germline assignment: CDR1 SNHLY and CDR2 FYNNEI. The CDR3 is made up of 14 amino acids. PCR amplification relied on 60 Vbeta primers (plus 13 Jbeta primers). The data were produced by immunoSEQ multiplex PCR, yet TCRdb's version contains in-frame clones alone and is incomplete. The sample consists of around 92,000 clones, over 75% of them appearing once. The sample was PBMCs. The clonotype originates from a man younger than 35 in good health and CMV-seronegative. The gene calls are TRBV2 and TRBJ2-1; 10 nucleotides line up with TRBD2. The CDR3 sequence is CASSLAGVNNEQFF. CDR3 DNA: TGTGCCAGCAGTCTAGCGGGGGTGAACAATGAGCAGTTCTTC.